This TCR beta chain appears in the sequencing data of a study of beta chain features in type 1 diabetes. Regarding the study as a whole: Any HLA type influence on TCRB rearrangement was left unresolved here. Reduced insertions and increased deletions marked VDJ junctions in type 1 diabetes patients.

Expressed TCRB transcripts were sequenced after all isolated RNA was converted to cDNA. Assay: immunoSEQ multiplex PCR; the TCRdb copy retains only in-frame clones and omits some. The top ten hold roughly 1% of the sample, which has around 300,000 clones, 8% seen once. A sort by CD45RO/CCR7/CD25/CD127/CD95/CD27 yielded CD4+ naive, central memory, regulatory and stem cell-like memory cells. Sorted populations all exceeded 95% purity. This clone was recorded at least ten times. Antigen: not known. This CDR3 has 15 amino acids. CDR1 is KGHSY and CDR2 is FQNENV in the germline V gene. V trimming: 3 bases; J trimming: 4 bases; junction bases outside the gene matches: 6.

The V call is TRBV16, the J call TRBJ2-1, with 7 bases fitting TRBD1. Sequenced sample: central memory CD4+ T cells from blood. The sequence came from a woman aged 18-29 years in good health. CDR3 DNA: TGTGCCAGCAGCCATCCGGGACAGATTTACAATGAGCAGTTCTTC. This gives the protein CASSHPGQIYNEQFF.